These 25 T cell receptor beta chains originate from one sample sequenced in a study of shared clonotypes between healthy human individuals. This table comes from immunoSEQ multiplex PCR, and its TCRdb copy is limited to in-frame clones, with some not included. Altogether millions of clones are present, roughly 96% being singletons, with the ten largest covering more than 0.1%. Source material: naive CD4+ T cells sorted from blood. Indicated subset: CD45RA+ positively selected. The receptor set was obtained from a man in his late teens or twenties in good health.

The V gene is TRBV19, the J gene TRBJ2-5; the D is unclear. Germline CDR1 reads LNHDA; CDR2 reads SQIVND (reference sequence). This CDR3 contains 14 residues. Between the trimmed V and J ends, which lost 5 bases and 5 bases, there was a span of 15 bases. The DNA of the CDR3 is TGTGCCAGTAGTTTACCCGGCGCCCAGGAGACCCAGTACTTC. Protein product: CASSLPGAQETQYF.

The V gene is TRBV7-9, the J gene TRBJ2-7; D is possibly TRBD1 or TRBD2 (5 bases each). CDR1 is SEHNR and CDR2 is FQNEAQ in the germline V gene (reference sequence). V was trimmed by 5 bases and J by 0 bases, leaving 17 bases between them. The CDR3 consists of 16 residues. CDR3: CASSGPGPPFSYEQYF. The CDR3 DNA reads TGTGCCAGCAGCGGACCGGGACCGCCTTTCTCCTACGAGCAGTACTTC.

This chain uses TRBV27 with TRBJ2-7; 8 positions match TRBD1. CDR1 and CDR2 (germline): MNHEY, SMNVEV (reference sequence). The CDR3 consists of 15 residues. Unmatched junction bases numbered 11, after V lost 4 bases and J lost 6 bases. CDR3 sequence: CASSSRTGMFGEQYF. Written as DNA, the CDR3 is TGTGCCAGCAGTTCGCGGACAGGGATGTTCGGCGAGCAGTACTTC.

This chain uses TRBV6-5 with TRBJ2-2; TRBD2 agrees at 9 bases. Trimming cost V 10 bases and J 4 bases; bases outside gene matches: 10. CDR1 and CDR2 from the germline V gene are MNHEY and SVGAGI. There are 15 residues in the CDR3. CDR3: CATRGAREGTGELFF. The CDR3 DNA reads TGTGCCACCAGGGGGGCGCGGGAGGGCACCGGGGAGCTGTTTTTT.

The J gene is TRBJ1-4, the V gene TRBV28, with 9 positions matching TRBD1. The trim removed 3 bases at V and 1 base at J, leaving 6 bases unmatched. This CDR3 comprises 17 residues. Germline V gene data show CDR1 as MDHEN and CDR2 as SYDVKM. The CDR3 sequence is CASSFGQGYGTNEKLFF. CDR3 DNA sequence: TGTGCCAGCAGTTTCGGACAGGGGTATGGAACTAATGAAAAACTGTTTTTT.

This sequence joins TRBV10-3 and TRBJ2-2, with D tentatively TRBD2 (6 bases). Germline assignment: CDR1 ENHRY and CDR2 SYGVKD. Trimming left V 4 bases short and J 5 bases short, with 8 bases between. CDR3 length: 13 residues. The CDR3 is CAISGLVTGELFF. The DNA of the CDR3 is TGTGCCATCAGTGGACTAGTGACCGGGGAGCTGTTTTTT.

V and J are TRBV28 and TRBJ1-5; D perhaps matches TRBD1 (5 bases). The V gene's germline CDR1 is MDHEN and CDR2 SYDVKM. V gave up 5 bases and J gave up 7 bases, with 15 bases separating them. The CDR3 spans 14 residues. DNA of the CDR3: TGTGCCAGCAGTAAGGTCATAGAGGGGCAGCCCCAGCATTTT. Protein product: CASSKVIEGQPQHF.

For this clone: A much larger clone sits a single nucleotide away, making a read error possible. The sample holds other DNA sequences that translate to the same CDR3. The rearrangement joins TRBV6-4 to TRBJ2-2; 7 bases are a match to TRBD1. The CDR3 consists of 14 residues. CDR1 MRHNA and CDR2 SNTAGT come from the germline V gene. The junction had 1 base not matched to a gene; V was cut back by 4 bases and J by 2 bases. The CDR3 spells CASSGQGNTGELFF. DNA of the CDR3: TGTGCCAGCAGTGGACAGGGAAACACCGGGGAGCTGTTTTTT.

This rearrangement joins TRBV5-6 to TRBJ1-1; no clear D. CDR1 is SGHDT, CDR2 YYEEEE, per germline. The germline V and J ends were trimmed by 2 bases and 0 bases, with 5 bases remaining between them. The CDR3 covers 13 residues. CDR3 residues: CASSFRLNTEAFF. The CDR3 DNA follows: TGTGCCAGCAGCTTTAGACTGAACACTGAAGCTTTCTTT.

This sequence joins TRBV30 and TRBJ2-1; no reliable D call. From germline, CDR1 is GTSNPN and CDR2 SVGIG (reference sequence). The CDR3 is 14 residues long. Between the trimmed V and J ends, which lost 2 bases and 4 bases, there was a span of 12 bases. The CDR3 is CAWSHRMGYNEQFF. Written as DNA, the CDR3 is TGTGCCTGGAGTCATCGGATGGGATACAATGAGCAGTTCTTC.

The chain employs TRBV7-9 and TRBJ1-6, with D hard to call. The CDR3 is 13 amino acids. The V gene lost 1 base and the J gene lost 9 bases, with 7 bases spanning the gap. Germline V gene lookup returns CDR1 SEHNR and CDR2 FQNEAQ (reference sequence). The CDR3, as DNA: TGTGCCAGCAGCTTAGACGGCAGTTCACCCCTCCACTTT. Translation: CASSLDGSSPLHF.

For this clone: The junction differs from germline at one of its ends, possibly a read error. The chain employs TRBV11-3 and TRBJ2-3; possibly TRBD1 or TRBD2 for D (5 bases each). The length of the CDR3 is 14 residues. Germline V CDR1 and CDR2: SGHNT, YENEEA. The CDR3 reads CASSLSASLGPPNF. CDR3 nucleotide sequence: TGTGCCAGCAGCTTGTCAGCTTCCCTGGGACCCCCAAATTTT.

The chain carries TRBV4-3 and TRBJ1-1; D is perhaps TRBD1 (5 bases). The germline V and J ends were trimmed by 0 bases and 5 bases, with 19 bases remaining between them. The CDR3 totals 17 residues. Germline loops: CDR1 LGHNA, CDR2 YSLEER. The DNA of the CDR3 is TGCGCCAGCAGCCAAGAAAGATCGGGCAGGGCTTTTACTGAAGCTTTCTTT. This encodes CASSQERSGRAFTEAFF.

Of note for this clone: This sequence may be a read error, since a much larger clone differs from it by one base. This chain joins TRBV5-4 and TRBJ1-2; D unresolved. CDR3 length: 12 residues. Germline CDR1 and CDR2: SGHNT and YYREEE (reference sequence). The CDR3 loop reads CASGLGNYGYTF. CDR3 nucleotides: TGTGCCAGCGGCTTGGGTAACTATGGCTACACCTTC.

About this clone itself: The sample carries other DNA sequences with the same CDR3. The V call is TRBV19, the J call TRBJ2-7, with unresolved D. The CDR3 spans 13 residues. V was shortened by 1 base and J by 3 bases, with 7 bases between the two germline ends. Germline loops: CDR1 LNHDA, CDR2 SQIVND (reference sequence). This CDR3 reads CASSIGPGYEQYF. The CDR3 DNA follows: TGTGCCAGTAGTATAGGGCCAGGCTACGAGCAGTACTTC. The full variable domain, rest sourced from reference TRBV19 and TRBJ2-7, is DGGITQSPKYLFRKEGQNVTLSCEQNLNHDAMYWYRQDPGQGLRLIYYSQIVNDFQKGDIAEGYSVSREKKESFPLTVTSAQKNPTAFYLCASSIGPGYEQYFGPGTRLTVT.

The gene calls are TRBV7-6 and TRBJ2-7; 8 bases match TRBD2. After removal of 2 bases from V and 3 bases from J, the junction contained 3 bases not matched to a gene. The CDR3 has 14 residues. Germline CDR1 SGHVS, CDR2 FNYEAQ. The CDR3 DNA reads TGTGCCAGCAGCTTATCAGCGGGAGTCTACGAGCAGTACTTC. It yields the protein CASSLSAGVYEQYF.

This clone showed up just once. This chain links TRBV6-1 with TRBJ1-6; no reliable D call. Looked up from germline, CDR1 is MNHNS and CDR2 is SASEGT. The CDR3 is 12 amino acids. V dropped 6 bases and J dropped 10 bases, with 10 bases sitting between them. This chain's CDR3 is CASRRVGSPLHF. In nucleotides, the CDR3 is TGTGCCAGCAGAAGGGTAGGCTCACCCCTCCACTTT.

The chain carries TRBV27 and TRBJ2-2; maybe TRBD1 (5 bases). The V and J ends lost 3 bases and 6 bases respectively, with 14 bases between them. The germline V gene encodes CDR1 MNHEY and CDR2 SMNVEV (reference sequence). This CDR3 has 15 residues. The CDR3 nucleotides are TGTGCCAGCAGTTTTGGGCAGGGTACTGCCGGGGAGCTGTTTTTT. Amino acid sequence: CASSFGQGTAGELFF.

This clone showed up just once. The genes are TRBV18 and TRBJ2-3; D uncertain. CDR3 length: 14 residues. Germline assignment: CDR1 KGHSH and CDR2 LQKENI. V was clipped by 2 bases and J by 2 bases, with 8 bases between them. This CDR3 reads CASSPGRYTDTQYF. The CDR3 DNA reads TGTGCCAGCTCACCAGGACGGTACACAGATACGCAGTATTTT.

This sequence joins TRBV28 and TRBJ1-1, with unresolved D. Germline CDR1 is MDHEN and CDR2 is SYDVKM. Trimming cost V 4 bases and J 1 base, with 10 bases left between them. This CDR3 contains 14 residues. CDR3 residues: CASSSSPANTEAFF. Written as DNA, the CDR3 is TGTGCCAGCAGTTCCAGTCCAGCGAACACTGAAGCTTTCTTT.

V gene TRBV7-9 combines with J gene TRBJ1-1, with 8 bases fitting TRBD1. The CDR3 length is 15 residues. V lost 2 bases and J lost 1; bases outside the gene matches: 3. Germline CDR1 is SEHNR and CDR2 is FQNEAQ (reference sequence). The CDR3 loop reads CASSLKDRANTEAFF. The CDR3 nucleotides read TGTGCCAGCAGCTTAAAGGACAGGGCGAACACTGAAGCTTTCTTT.

The J gene is TRBJ1-1, the V gene TRBV6-5, with D uncertain. The length of the CDR3 is 12 residues. Germline CDR1 and CDR2: MNHEY and SVGAGI. V shed 10 bases and J shed 3 bases, with 12 bases lying between them. CDR3 in DNA: TGTGCCACCGCTCGCTCAGACACTGAAGCTTTCTTT. The encoded protein is CATARSDTEAFF.

V usage is TRBV5-1 and J usage is TRBJ1-4; D remains ambiguous. The CDR3 is 15 amino acids. Germline CDR1 SGHRS, CDR2 YFSETQ. V was cut by 0 bases and J by 8 bases, with 14 bases left in between. CDR3 in DNA: TGCGCCAGCAGCTTGGGATCGAGGACGGGGGAAAAACTGTTTTTT. This translates into CASSLGSRTGEKLFF.

The gene calls are TRBV5-1 and TRBJ1-1, with a possible D match to TRBD1 (6 bases). The CDR3 contains 17 residues. Germline lookup yields CDR1 SGHRS and CDR2 YFSETQ. V lost 2 bases, J lost 0 bases, and 17 bases lay in between. The CDR3 coding sequence is TGCGCCAGCAGCTTTAGGGCAGGGGTGGGGATGAACACTGAAGCTTTCTTT. This sequence encodes CASSFRAGVGMNTEAFF.

The chain couples TRBV5-1 to TRBJ2-4; perhaps D is TRBD1 or TRBD2 (5 bases each). Germline assignment: CDR1 SGHRS and CDR2 YFSETQ. The CDR3 is made up of 16 amino acids. Trimming removed 3 bases from V and 7 bases from J, with 20 bases in between. The CDR3 region is CASSSVPGNSGNIQYF. Here the CDR3 DNA reads TGCGCCAGCAGCTCCGTACCGGGGAACTCAGGGAACATTCAGTACTTC.